The source of this T cell receptor beta chain is a study of T cell responses to AZD1222 COVID-19 vaccine (TCRdb year 2021). Regarding the complete study: A total of more than 230 trial participants underwent TCR sequencing, of whom under 220 had received two doses of AZD1222 and about 26 had received two doses of the MenACWY control vaccine. Trial participants were enrolled into age subgroups of 18-55, 56-69 and 70-plus years, which contained about 150, 28 and 57 TCR-sequenced participants, respectively.

The CDR3 regions of human TCRbeta chains were analyzed by immunosequencing. As for how the authors treated the data: Repertoire TCRs were checked for matches against a reference library of SARS-CoV-2-specific TCRs that had been generated using the MIRA antigen-specificity platform. Breadth meant the fraction of unique TCRs that were SARS-CoV-2-associated, whereas depth meant the fraction of total T cells that were SARS-CoV-2-associated. Each spike-specific TCR was assigned to its reactive spike region and to a CD4 or CD8 class using the MIRA data. Log10-transformed breadth and depth values were compared by one-way ANOVA with Sidak's multiple comparisons tests. TCRdb took this table from immuneACCESS and kept in-frame rearrangements with V and J called. Such tables lack part of the clones; where checked against another copy, unresolved V genes explain under half of the gap, and the rest is unexplained. V, J and clone size reflect that table, while D and trimming were determined from the DNA. The sample data list over 75,000 clones, and 85% to 90% of these were observed just once. 2.5% of the sample rests with the top ten.

Beyond this particular receptor, the publication reports: Participants were mostly white British, with more females than males. The authors suggested clonal diversity may have been underestimated. After two AZD1222 doses, both the breadth and the depth of spike-specific TCRs were significantly higher than at day 0 and than in MenACWY recipients. Conclusions about previously exposed vaccinees are limited because only five to seven AZD1222 recipients were SARS-CoV-2 seropositive at baseline. The 56-69-year group was small, and its depth increase did not reach significance, likely because of low power. Because no day 14 peak-response samples were available, the repertoires could be characterized only after the peak T cell response. Vaccine-associated CD4 TCRs spanned the whole spike protein, with dominant responses in regions 160-218 and 743-854. Epitopes outside the regions mutated in the B.1.351 and B.1.1.7 variants were reportedly recognized by nearly half of the unique spike-specific TCRs.

In the paper's terms, the time point label means: about 28 days (+/-7) after the second vaccine dose. Because spike-specific TCR depth and breadth did not differ between the two schedules, AZD1222 recipients who got a second dose at roughly 4 weeks were pooled with those who got a second dose at roughly 12 weeks. Vaccinee samples were obtained from the UK trials COV001 and COV002, which included a single-blind randomized controlled phase 2/3 trial of AZD1222 (ChAdOx1 nCoV-19) in healthy adults. For TCRbeta chain sequencing, PBMC samples were collected from trial participants at day 0 and at day 28 after the second dose. In regard to this clone: This receptor's antigen is unknown. No much larger clonotype is one base removed from it; base qualities were not supplied.

The source was peripheral blood, collected 28 days after the second AZD1222 dose. The TCR comes from an adult who received the AZD1222 COVID-19 vaccine.

The nucleotides are TGCGCCAGCAGCACCTGGACTAGCGATGACAATGAGCAGTTCTTC. The encoded protein is CASSTWTSDDNEQFF. Recombination linked TRBV5-1 to TRBJ2-1, and 9 junction bases match TRBD2. V loses 4 bases at its end and J loses 5 bases; junction bases beyond the gene matches: 7. CDR1 is given as SGHRS and CDR2 as YFSETQ, both from the germline V gene. There are 15 amino acids in the CDR3, from cysteine to phenylalanine inclusive. Just CDR3 DNA is preserved here, 45 bases in frame from base 1.